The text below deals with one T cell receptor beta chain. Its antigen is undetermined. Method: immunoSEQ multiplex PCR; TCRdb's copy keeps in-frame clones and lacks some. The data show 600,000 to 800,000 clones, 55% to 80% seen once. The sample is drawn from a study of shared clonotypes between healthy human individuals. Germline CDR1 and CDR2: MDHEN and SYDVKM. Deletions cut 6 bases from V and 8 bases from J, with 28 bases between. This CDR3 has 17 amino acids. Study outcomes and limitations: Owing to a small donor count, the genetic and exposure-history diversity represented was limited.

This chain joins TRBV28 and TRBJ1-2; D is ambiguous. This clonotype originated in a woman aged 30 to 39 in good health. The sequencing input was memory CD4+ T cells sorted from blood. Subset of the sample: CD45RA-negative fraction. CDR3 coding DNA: TGTGCCAGCAGACAAATGGGAGTTGGAGACAAACCGTTAGGCTACACCTTC. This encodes CASRQMGVGDKPLGYTF.